The sequence of this T cell receptor beta chain was determined in a study of tumor and adjacent non-tumor tissue in lung cancer. Study findings and constraints: Top 100 clones took a larger repertoire share in normal lung.

The library came from three nested PCR rounds adapted from ARM-PCR protocols. TCRdb reanalysed the multiplex PCR reads using MiXCR and keeps one entry per CDR3 protein. Of approximately 44,000 distinct CDR3 sequences listed, roughly 60% are singletons. RNA was extracted from bulk tissue without any cell sorting. Distant lung tissue was collected more than 3 cm away from the tumor edge. Germline values: CDR1 MDHEN, CDR2 SYDVKM. The V segment lost 1 base and the J segment 6 bases; nucleotides outside the gene matches: 8. CDR3 length equals 15 residues. This clonotype was counted ten times or more. Its target is unknown.

The V call is TRBV28, the J call TRBJ1-2, with 7 nucleotides matching TRBD1. The specimen sequenced was distant non-tumor lung tissue. The source is a man aged 45-65 years with non-small cell lung cancer. As DNA, the CDR3 is TGTGCCAGCAGTTTATATGGTACAGGGGACAATGGCTACACCTTC. It yields the protein CASSLYGTGDNGYTF.